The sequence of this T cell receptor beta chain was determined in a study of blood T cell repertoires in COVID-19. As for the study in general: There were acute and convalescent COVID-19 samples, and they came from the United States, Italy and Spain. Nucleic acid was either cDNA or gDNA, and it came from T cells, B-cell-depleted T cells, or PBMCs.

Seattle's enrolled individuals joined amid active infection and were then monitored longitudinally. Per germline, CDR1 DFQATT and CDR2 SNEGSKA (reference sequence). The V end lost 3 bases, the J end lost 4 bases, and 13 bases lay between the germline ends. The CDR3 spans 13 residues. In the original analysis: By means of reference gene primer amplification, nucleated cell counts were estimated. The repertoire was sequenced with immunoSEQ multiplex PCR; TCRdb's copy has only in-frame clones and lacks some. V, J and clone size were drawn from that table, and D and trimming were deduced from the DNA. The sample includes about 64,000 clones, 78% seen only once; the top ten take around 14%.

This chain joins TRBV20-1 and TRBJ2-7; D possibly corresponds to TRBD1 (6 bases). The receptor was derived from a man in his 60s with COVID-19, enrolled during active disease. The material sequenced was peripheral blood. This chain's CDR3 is CSASNRAQYEQYF. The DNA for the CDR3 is TGCAGTGCTAGTAACAGGGCTCAATACGAGCAGTACTTC.